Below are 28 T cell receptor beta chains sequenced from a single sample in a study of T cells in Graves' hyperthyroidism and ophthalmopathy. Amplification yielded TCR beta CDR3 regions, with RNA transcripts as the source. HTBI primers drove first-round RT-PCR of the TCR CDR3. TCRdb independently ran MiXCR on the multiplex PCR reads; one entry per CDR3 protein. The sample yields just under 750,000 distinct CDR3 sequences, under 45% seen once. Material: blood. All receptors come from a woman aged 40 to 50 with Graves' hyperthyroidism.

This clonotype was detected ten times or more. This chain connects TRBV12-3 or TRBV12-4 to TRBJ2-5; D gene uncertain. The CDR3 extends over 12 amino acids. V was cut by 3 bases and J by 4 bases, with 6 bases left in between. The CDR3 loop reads CASSLRRETQYF. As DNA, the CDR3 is TGTGCCAGCAGTTTGAGGCGAGAGACCCAGTACTTC.

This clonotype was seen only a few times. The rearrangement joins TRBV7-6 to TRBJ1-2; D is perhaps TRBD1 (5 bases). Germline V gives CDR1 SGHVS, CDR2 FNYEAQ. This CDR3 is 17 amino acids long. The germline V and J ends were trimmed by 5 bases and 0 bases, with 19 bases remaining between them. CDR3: CASSLRDRHQANYGYTF. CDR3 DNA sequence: TGTGCCAGCAGCCTCCGGGACCGGCACCAAGCTAACTATGGCTACACCTTC.

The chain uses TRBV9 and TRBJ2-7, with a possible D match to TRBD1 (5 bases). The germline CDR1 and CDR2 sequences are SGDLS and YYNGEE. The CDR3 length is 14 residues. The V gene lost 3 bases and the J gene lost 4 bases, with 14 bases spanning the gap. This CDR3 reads CASSEAPGKYEQYF. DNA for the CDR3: TGTGCCAGCAGCGAGGCCCCAGGGAAATACGAGCAGTACTTC.

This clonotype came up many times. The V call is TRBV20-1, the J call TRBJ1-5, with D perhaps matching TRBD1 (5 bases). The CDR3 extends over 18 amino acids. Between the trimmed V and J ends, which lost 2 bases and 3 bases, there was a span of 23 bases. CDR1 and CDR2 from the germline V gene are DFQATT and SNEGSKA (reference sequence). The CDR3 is CSARRTSTGSRANQPQHF. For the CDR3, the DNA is TGCAGTGCTAGACGTACCTCCACGGGGAGCAGGGCCAATCAGCCCCAGCATTTT.

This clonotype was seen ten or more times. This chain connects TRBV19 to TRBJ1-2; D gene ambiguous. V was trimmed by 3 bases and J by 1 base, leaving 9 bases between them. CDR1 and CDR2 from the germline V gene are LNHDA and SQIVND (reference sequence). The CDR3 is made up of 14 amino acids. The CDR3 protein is CASSIFGINYGYTF. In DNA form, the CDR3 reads TGTGCCAGTAGTATTTTCGGGATTAACTATGGCTACACCTTC.

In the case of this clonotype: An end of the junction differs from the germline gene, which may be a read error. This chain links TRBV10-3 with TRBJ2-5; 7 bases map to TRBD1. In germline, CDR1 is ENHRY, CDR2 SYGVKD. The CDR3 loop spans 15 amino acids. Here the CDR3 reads CASSYPDRVTETQYF. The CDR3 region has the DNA TGTGCCAGCAGTTACCCTGACAGGGTTACGGAGACCCAGTACTTC.

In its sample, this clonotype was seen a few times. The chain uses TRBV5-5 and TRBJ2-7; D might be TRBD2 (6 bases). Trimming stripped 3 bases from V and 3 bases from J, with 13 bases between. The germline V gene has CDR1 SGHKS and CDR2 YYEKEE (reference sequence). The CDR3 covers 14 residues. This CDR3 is CASSSRTEGYEQYF. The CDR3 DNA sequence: TGTGCCAGCAGCTCAAGGACGGAGGGCTACGAGCAGTACTTC. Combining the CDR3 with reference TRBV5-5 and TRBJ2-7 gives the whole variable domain DAGVTQSPTHLIKTRGQQVTLRCSPISGHKSVSWYQQVLGQGPQFIFQYYEKEERGRGNFPDRFSARQFPNYSSELNVNALLLGDSALYLCASSSRTEGYEQYFGPGTRLTVT.

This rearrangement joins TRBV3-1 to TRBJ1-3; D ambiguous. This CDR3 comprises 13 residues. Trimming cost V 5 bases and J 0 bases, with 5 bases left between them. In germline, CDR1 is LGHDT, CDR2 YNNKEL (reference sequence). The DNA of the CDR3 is TGTGCCAGCAGCTCTACCTCTGGAAACACCATATATTTT. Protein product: CASSSTSGNTIYF.

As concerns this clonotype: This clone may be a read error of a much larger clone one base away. CDR3 nucleotides: TGTGCCAGCCTGACAGGCGCCGGGGGGCTGTTTTTT. It is translated as CASLTGAGGLFF. The V gene is TRBV6-1, the J gene TRBJ2-2; perhaps D is TRBD1 or TRBD2 (6 bases each). The length of the CDR3 is 12 residues. Germline V gene data show CDR1 as MNHNS and CDR2 as SASEGT.

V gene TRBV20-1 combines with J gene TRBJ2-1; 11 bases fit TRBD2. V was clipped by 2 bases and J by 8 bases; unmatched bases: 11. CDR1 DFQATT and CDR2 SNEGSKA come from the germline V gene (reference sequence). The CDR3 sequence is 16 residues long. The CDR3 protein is CSARPDTGLAVDEQFF. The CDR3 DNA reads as TGCAGTGCTAGACCAGACACGGGACTAGCGGTGGATGAGCAGTTCTTC.

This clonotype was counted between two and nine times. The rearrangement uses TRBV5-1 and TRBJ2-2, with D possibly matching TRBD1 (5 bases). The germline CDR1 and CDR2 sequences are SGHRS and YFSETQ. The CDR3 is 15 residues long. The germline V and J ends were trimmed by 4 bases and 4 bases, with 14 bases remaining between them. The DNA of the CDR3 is TGCGCCAGCAGCCACGCCCCAAGGGGCACCGGGGAGCTGTTTTTT. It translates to CASSHAPRGTGELFF.

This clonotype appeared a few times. CDR3 in amino acids: CASSLGMSGEAEKLFF. CDR3 in DNA: TGTGCCAGCAGCTTAGGAATGTCCGGGGAGGCGGAAAAACTGTTTTTT. This chain uses TRBV11-2 with TRBJ1-4, with D hard to call. The CDR3 loop spans 16 amino acids. Germline V gene lookup returns CDR1 SGHAT and CDR2 FQNNGV. V was shortened by 1 base and J by 8 bases, with 17 bases between the two germline ends. Full variable domain (remainder filled in from reference TRBV11-2 and TRBJ1-4): EAGVAQSPRYKIIEKRQSVAFWCNPISGHATLYWYQQILGQGPKLLIQFQNNGVVDDSQLPKDRFSAERLKGVDSTLKIQPAKLEDSAVYLCASSLGMSGEAEKLFFGSGTQLSVL.

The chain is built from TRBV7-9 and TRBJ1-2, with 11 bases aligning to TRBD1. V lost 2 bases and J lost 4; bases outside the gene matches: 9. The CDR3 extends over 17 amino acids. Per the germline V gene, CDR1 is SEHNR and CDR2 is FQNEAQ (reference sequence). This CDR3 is CASSLKLGDRGAYGYTF. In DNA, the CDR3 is TGTGCCAGCAGCTTAAAGCTTGGGGACAGGGGGGCCTATGGCTACACCTTC.

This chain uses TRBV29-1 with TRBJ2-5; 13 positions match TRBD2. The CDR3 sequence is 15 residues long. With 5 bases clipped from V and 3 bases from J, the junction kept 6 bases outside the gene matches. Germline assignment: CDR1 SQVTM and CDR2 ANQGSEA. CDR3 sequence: CSVTPGLAGKETQYF. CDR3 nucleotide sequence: TGCAGCGTTACGCCGGGACTAGCGGGGAAAGAGACCCAGTACTTC.

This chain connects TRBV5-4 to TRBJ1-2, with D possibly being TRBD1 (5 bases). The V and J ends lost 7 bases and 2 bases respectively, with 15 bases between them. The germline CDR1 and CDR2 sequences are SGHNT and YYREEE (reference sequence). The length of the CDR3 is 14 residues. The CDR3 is CASSPQDRNYGYTF. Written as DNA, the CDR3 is TGTGCCAGCTCACCACAGGACCGAAACTATGGCTACACCTTC.

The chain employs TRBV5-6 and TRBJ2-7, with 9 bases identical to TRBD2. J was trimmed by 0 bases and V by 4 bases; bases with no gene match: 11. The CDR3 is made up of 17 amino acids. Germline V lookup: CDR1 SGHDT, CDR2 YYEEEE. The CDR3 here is CASSTGRVLAGSYEQYF. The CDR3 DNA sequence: TGTGCCAGCAGCACCGGCCGGGTACTAGCGGGCTCCTACGAGCAGTACTTC.

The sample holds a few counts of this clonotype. The CDR3 sequence: CASSQDWGSPYEQYF. The CDR3 DNA reads TGCGCCAGCAGCCAAGATTGGGGGAGTCCCTACGAGCAGTACTTC. The chain links TRBV4-3 to TRBJ2-7; possibly TRBD1 or TRBD2 for D (5 bases each). Germline values: CDR1 LGHNA, CDR2 YSLEER. Trimming cost V 0 bases and J 2 bases, with 11 bases left between them. CDR3 size: 15 residues.

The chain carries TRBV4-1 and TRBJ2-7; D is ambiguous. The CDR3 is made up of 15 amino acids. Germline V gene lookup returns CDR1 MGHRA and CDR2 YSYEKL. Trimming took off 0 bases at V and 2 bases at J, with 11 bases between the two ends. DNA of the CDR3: TGCGCCAGCAGCCAAGAAGGCGACACCACCTACGAGCAGTACTTC. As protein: CASSQEGDTTYEQYF.

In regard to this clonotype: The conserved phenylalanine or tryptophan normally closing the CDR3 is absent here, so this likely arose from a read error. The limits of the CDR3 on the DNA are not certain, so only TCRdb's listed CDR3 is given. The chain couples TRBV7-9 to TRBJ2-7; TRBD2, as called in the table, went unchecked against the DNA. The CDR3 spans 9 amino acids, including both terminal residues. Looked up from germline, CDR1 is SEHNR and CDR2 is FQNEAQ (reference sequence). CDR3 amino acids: CASSPPRAG.

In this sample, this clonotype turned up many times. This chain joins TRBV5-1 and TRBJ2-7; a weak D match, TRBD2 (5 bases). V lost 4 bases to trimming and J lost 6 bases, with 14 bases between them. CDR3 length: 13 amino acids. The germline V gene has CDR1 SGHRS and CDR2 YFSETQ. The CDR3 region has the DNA TGCGCCAGCAGCCTGGCGGGTCGCGGCGAGCAGTACTTC. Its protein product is CASSLAGRGEQYF.

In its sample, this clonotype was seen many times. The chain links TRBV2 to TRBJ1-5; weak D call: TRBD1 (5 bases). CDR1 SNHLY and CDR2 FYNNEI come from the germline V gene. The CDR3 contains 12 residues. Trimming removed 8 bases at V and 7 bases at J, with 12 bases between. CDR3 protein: CASRGEGQPQHF. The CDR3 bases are TGTGCCAGCCGGGGGGAAGGACAGCCCCAGCATTTT.

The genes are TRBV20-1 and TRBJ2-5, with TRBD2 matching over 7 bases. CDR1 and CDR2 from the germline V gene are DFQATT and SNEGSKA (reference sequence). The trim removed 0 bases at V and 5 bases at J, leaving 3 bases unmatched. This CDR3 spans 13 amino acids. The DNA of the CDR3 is TGCAGTGCTAGAGACGGACTAGGGGAGACCCAGTACTTC. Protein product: CSARDGLGETQYF.

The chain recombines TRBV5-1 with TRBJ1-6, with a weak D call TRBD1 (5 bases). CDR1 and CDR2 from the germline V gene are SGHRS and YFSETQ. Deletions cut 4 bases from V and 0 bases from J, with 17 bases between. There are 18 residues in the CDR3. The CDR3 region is CASSHSRGGSSYNSPLHF. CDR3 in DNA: TGCGCCAGCAGCCATTCCCGGGGGGGTAGCTCCTATAATTCACCCCTCCACTTT.

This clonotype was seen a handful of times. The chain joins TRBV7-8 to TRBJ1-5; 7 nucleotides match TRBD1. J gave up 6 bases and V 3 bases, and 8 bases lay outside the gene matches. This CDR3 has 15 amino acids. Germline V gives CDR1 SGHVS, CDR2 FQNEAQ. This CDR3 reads CASSFSTGAGQPQHF. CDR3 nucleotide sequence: TGTGCCAGCAGCTTCTCCACAGGGGCGGGTCAGCCCCAGCATTTT.

This chain's CDR3 is CASSILTGISNQPQHF. In DNA, the CDR3 is TGTGCCAGTAGTATATTAACAGGGATAAGCAATCAGCCCCAGCATTTT. J is TRBJ1-5 and V is TRBV19; the D gene is possibly TRBD1 (6 bases). Germline CDR1 and CDR2: LNHDA and SQIVND (reference sequence). This CDR3 region has 16 residues. Trimming removed 2 bases at V and 1 base at J, with 12 bases between.

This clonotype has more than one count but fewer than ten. CDR3 region: CSAHKGAGGPGETQYF. CDR3 DNA: TGCAGTGCCCATAAAGGAGCGGGGGGCCCAGGAGAGACCCAGTACTTC. The genes are TRBV20-1 and TRBJ2-5; 9 positions match TRBD2. Germline V gene lookup returns CDR1 DFQATT and CDR2 SNEGSKA (reference sequence). This CDR3 has 16 amino acids. The J segment lost 4 bases and the V segment lost 6 bases, leaving 15 bases of the junction unmatched.

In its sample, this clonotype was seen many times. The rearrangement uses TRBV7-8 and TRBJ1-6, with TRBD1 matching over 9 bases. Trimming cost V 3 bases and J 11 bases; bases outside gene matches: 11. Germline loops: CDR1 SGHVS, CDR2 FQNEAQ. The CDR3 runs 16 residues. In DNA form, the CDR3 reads TGTGCCAGCAGCTTGGACAGGGGATTCCCACAAACACCCCTCCACTTT. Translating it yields CASSLDRGFPQTPLHF. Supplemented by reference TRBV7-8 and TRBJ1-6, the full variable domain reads GAGVSQSPRYKVAKRGQDVALRCDPISGHVSLFWYQQALGQGPEFLTYFQNEAQLDKSGLPSDRFFAERPEGSVSTLKIQRTQQEDSAVYLCASSLDRGFPQTPLHFGNGTRLTVT.

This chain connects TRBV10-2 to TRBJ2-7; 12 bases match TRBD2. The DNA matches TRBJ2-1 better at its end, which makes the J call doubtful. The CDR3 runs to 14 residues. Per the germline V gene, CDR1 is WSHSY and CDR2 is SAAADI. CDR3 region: CASSSSGRAGEQFF. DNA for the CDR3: TGCGCCAGCAGTTCTAGCGGGAGGGCCGGCGAGCAGTTCTTC.